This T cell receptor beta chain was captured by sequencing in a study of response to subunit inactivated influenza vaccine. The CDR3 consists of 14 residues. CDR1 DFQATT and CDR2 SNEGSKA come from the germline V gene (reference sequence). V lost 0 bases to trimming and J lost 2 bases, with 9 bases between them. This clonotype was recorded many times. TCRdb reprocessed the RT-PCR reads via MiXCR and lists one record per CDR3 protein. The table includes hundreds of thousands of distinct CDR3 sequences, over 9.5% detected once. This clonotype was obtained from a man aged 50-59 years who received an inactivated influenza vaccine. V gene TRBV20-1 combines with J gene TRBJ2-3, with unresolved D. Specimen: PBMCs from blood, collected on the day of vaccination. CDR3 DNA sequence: TGCAGTGCTAGAGAAGGCCGGTACACAGATACGCAGTATTTT. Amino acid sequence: CSAREGRYTDTQYF.